The entry below describes one T cell receptor beta chain. Its antigen is not known. These data belong to a study of cytomegalovirus exposure and HLA in healthy donors. Study as a whole: The roughly 120 million unique TCR beta sequences, from about 190 million T cells, were found by an earlier analysis.

Findings of the study overall: Common viral pathogens were later found to be apparently linked to several of the most significant clusters. When analyzed later, a missense DCLRE1C variant was found to be linked to TCR beta V- and J-gene trimming. A prior analysis recorded that most TCR beta V segments were productive about 87% or about 30% of the time.

The PCR employed 60 Vbeta primers together with 13 Jbeta primers. Sequencing used immunoSEQ multiplex PCR; TCRdb keeps in-frame clones, though not all of them. The sample's table shows around 140,000 clones. This sequence was found in a woman in her forties or fifties in good health and CMV-seronegative. Sequencing was done on a sample of PBMCs.

The CDR3 nucleotides read TGTGCCAGCAGTTTAGAGCACACTGAAGCTTTCTTT. Translated, it gives CASSLEHTEAFF. This chain uses TRBV28 with TRBJ1-1; D not resolved. Trimming pared 2 bases from V and 3 bases from J, leaving 4 bases between. Germline CDR1 reads MDHEN; CDR2 reads SYDVKM. The CDR3 consists of 12 residues.